This T cell receptor (beta chain) is drawn from a study of tissue T cells after allogeneic stem cell transplantation. The method was immunoSEQ multiplex PCR; TCRdb's version includes in-frame clones alone and lacks a portion of them. The sample has about 22,000 clones; over 60% are singletons. V trimming: 1 base; J trimming: 6 bases; junction bases outside the gene matches: 4. The CDR3 runs to 14 residues. From germline, CDR1 is SGHDT and CDR2 FRDEAV. About this clone itself: All gene names here are mouse names. The read terminates 1 residue before the CDR3 end, so the remaining end is supplied by the germline J gene.

The sample consisted of spleen. The TCR comes from a female BALB/c mouse in good health. This strain has MHC haplotype H2-d. V and J are TRBV14 and TRBJ2-7, with 10 bases aligning to TRBD1. The covered CDR3 bases are TGTGCCAGCAGTTTCACCGGGACAGGGGTTGAACAGTAC. It is translated as CASSFTGTGVEQY. The entire CDR3 is CASSFTGTGVEQYF. Full variable domain (remainder filled in from reference TRBV14 and TRBJ2-7): EAGVTQSPRYAVLQEGQAVSFWCDPISGHDTLYWYQQPRDQGPQLLVYFRDEAVIDNSQLPSDRFSAVRPKGTNSTLKIQSAKQGDTATYLCASSFTGTGVEQYFGPGTRLTVL.